This entry features one T cell receptor (beta chain) sequence. The antigen is undetermined. Sequencing targeted expressed TCRB transcripts, as all isolated RNA had been reverse transcribed. Clones were sequenced by immunoSEQ multiplex PCR, and TCRdb holds only the in-frame ones, with some missing. The sample holds some 150,000 clones, less than 9% seen once. Germline CDR1 MNHEY, CDR2 SVGAGI. With 9 bases removed from V and 4 bases from J, the gap between germline ends came to 10 bases. The length of the CDR3 is 12 residues. The data were taken from a study of beta chain features in type 1 diabetes. Findings and caveats of the study: At VDJ recombination sites, type 1 diabetes patients had fewer insertions and more deleted nucleotides.

The chain joins TRBV6-5 to TRBJ2-1; a weak D match, TRBD2 (6 bases). The TCR sequence derives from a woman aged 25 to 45 in good health. Sequencing input: central memory CD4+ T cells from blood. The CDR3 is CASSGTYNEQFF. The CDR3, as DNA: TGTGCCAGTAGCGGAACATACAATGAGCAGTTCTTC.